Listed below are T cell receptor beta chains from one sample, sequenced in a study of cytomegalovirus exposure and HLA in healthy donors. Clones were read by immunoSEQ multiplex PCR, and TCRdb kept only the in-frame ones, dropping some. The table includes tens of thousands of clones, roughly 80% detected once. Specimen: PBMCs. The receptors here all came from a woman between 35 and 50 years old in good health and CMV-seropositive. Each CDR3 is given with its conserved first and last residue. Each record gives: V gene, D gene, J gene, clone size, CDR3 length, CDR3 DNA, CDR3 protein. D genes are given only for firm matches. Expanded clones get a size class; other rows say once, few or many, or leave the size out.

v_call: TRBV11-1
d_call: .
j_call: TRBJ2-7
clone_size: .
cdr3_length: 14
cdr3_nt: TGTGCCAGCAGCGTGCAGGGGAGCTCCTACGAGCAGTACTTC
cdr3_aa: CASSVQGSSYEQYF

v_call: TRBV13
d_call: .
j_call: TRBJ2-2
clone_size: few
cdr3_length: 13
cdr3_nt: TGTGCCAGCAGCTTACTGGGGCCCGGGGAGCTGTTTTTT
cdr3_aa: CASSLLGPGELFF

v_call: TRBV28
d_call: TRBD1
j_call: TRBJ1-5
clone_size: .
cdr3_length: 16
cdr3_nt: TGTGCCAGCAGTTCCTCCGGGACAGTCGTAAAGCGGCCCCAGCATTTT
cdr3_aa: CASSSSGTVVKRPQHF

v_call: TRBV12-5
d_call: TRBD1
j_call: TRBJ1-1
clone_size: few
cdr3_length: 15
cdr3_nt: TGTGCTAGTGGTTTGGCCGGGACAGGGAGAACTGAAGCTTTCTTT
cdr3_aa: CASGLAGTGRTEAFF

v_call: TRBV18
d_call: .
j_call: TRBJ2-5
clone_size: once
cdr3_length: 13
cdr3_nt: TGTGCCAGCTCCACGGAGGCCCAAGAGACCCAGTACTTC
cdr3_aa: CASSTEAQETQYF

v_call: TRBV28
d_call: .
j_call: TRBJ2-7
clone_size: .
cdr3_length: 14
cdr3_nt: TGTGCCAGCAGTTTAGAAGGGCGGGTAGACGAGCAGTACTTC
cdr3_aa: CASSLEGRVDEQYF

v_call: TRBV7-9
d_call: .
j_call: TRBJ2-7
clone_size: .
cdr3_length: 13
cdr3_nt: TGTGCCAGCAGCCTTCCTGAGGGCTACGAGCAGTACTTC
cdr3_aa: CASSLPEGYEQYF

v_call: TRBV11-2
d_call: .
j_call: TRBJ2-4
clone_size: .
cdr3_length: 15
cdr3_nt: TGTGCCAGCAGCTTAGAGTTACTAGCCAAAAACATTCAGTACTTC
cdr3_aa: CASSLELLAKNIQYF

v_call: TRBV10-2
d_call: .
j_call: TRBJ2-3
clone_size: .
cdr3_length: 12
cdr3_nt: TGCGCCAGCAGTGAGTCTCTAGGTACGCAGTATTTT
cdr3_aa: CASSESLGTQYF

v_call: TRBV5-6
d_call: TRBD2
j_call: TRBJ2-3
clone_size: .
cdr3_length: 14
cdr3_nt: TGTGCCAGCAGCTTAAGCGGGAGGTCCGATACGCAGTATTTT
cdr3_aa: CASSLSGRSDTQYF

v_call: TRBV7-3
d_call: TRBD1
j_call: TRBJ2-1
clone_size: .
cdr3_length: 16
cdr3_nt: TGTGCCAGCAGCAGGGGGACAGGGGGCAGTATGGATGAGCAGTTCTTC
cdr3_aa: CASSRGTGGSMDEQFF

v_call: TRBV30
d_call: TRBD1
j_call: TRBJ1-5
clone_size: .
cdr3_length: 14
cdr3_nt: TGTGCCTGGAGTTCCTACAGGGGGTATCAGCCCCAGCATTTT
cdr3_aa: CAWSSYRGYQPQHF

v_call: TRBV7-8
d_call: .
j_call: TRBJ2-6
clone_size: .
cdr3_length: 16
cdr3_nt: TGTGCCAGCAGCTTGCCTAGTCCCTTGGGGGCCAACGTCCTGACTTTC
cdr3_aa: CASSLPSPLGANVLTF

v_call: TRBV15
d_call: .
j_call: TRBJ2-3
clone_size: few
cdr3_length: 15
cdr3_nt: TGTGCCACCAGCAGAGAGGGCGGTAGGGGAGATACGCAGTATTTT
cdr3_aa: CATSREGGRGDTQYF

v_call: TRBV28
d_call: .
j_call: TRBJ2-2
clone_size: few
cdr3_length: 16
cdr3_nt: TGTGCCAGCAGTTTAACGTCCAGCGCGAACACCGGGGAGCTGTTTTTT
cdr3_aa: CASSLTSSANTGELFF

v_call: TRBV11-2
d_call: .
j_call: TRBJ1-4
clone_size: once
cdr3_length: 12
cdr3_nt: TGTGCCAGCACCTCAGGGGCCGGTGCGCTGTTTTTT
cdr3_aa: CASTSGAGALFF

v_call: TRBV5-5
d_call: .
j_call: TRBJ1-1
clone_size: .
cdr3_length: 13
cdr3_nt: TGTGCCAGCAGCCTGAATGATGGCCTTGAAGCTTTCTTT
cdr3_aa: CASSLNDGLEAFF

v_call: TRBV30
d_call: TRBD2
j_call: TRBJ2-7
clone_size: .
cdr3_length: 18
cdr3_nt: TGTGCCTGGAGAAATTCCGGGACTAGCGGGAGGAGCTCCTACGAGCAGTACTTC
cdr3_aa: CAWRNSGTSGRSSYEQYF

v_call: TRBV18
d_call: TRBD1
j_call: TRBJ2-4
clone_size: .
cdr3_length: 18
cdr3_nt: TGTGCCAGCTCACCCTTGGCAGGGGGCATAGCAGCCAAAAACATTCAGTACTTC
cdr3_aa: CASSPLAGGIAAKNIQYF

v_call: TRBV20-1
d_call: .
j_call: TRBJ2-7
clone_size: .
cdr3_length: 9
cdr3_nt: TGCAGTGCTACGGGGAGCCAGTACTTC
cdr3_aa: CSATGSQYF

v_call: TRBV6-5
d_call: .
j_call: TRBJ2-7
clone_size: .
cdr3_length: 15
cdr3_nt: TGTGCCAGCAGTTACTCCGCGGGGAGCGGGTGGGAGCAGTACTTC
cdr3_aa: CASSYSAGSGWEQYF

v_call: TRBV7-6
d_call: TRBD2
j_call: TRBJ2-3
clone_size: few
cdr3_length: 16
cdr3_nt: TGTGCCAGCAGCTTAGGGACTAGCGGGAGCACAGATACGCAGTATTTT
cdr3_aa: CASSLGTSGSTDTQYF

v_call: TRBV11-2
d_call: .
j_call: TRBJ2-7
clone_size: .
cdr3_length: 15
cdr3_nt: TGTGCCAGCAGCCCGATACAGGGCTTCATCTACGAGCAGTACTTC
cdr3_aa: CASSPIQGFIYEQYF

v_call: TRBV19
d_call: .
j_call: TRBJ2-3
clone_size: .
cdr3_length: 13
cdr3_nt: TGTGCCAGTACCCCCTCGGACTTTTATACGCAGTATTTT
cdr3_aa: CASTPSDFYTQYF

v_call: TRBV21-1
d_call: .
j_call: TRBJ1-3
clone_size: .
cdr3_length: 14
cdr3_nt: TGTGCCAGCATTGAGTTTCGGGACAGGGAACATGTATATTTT
cdr3_aa: CASIEFRDREHVYF

v_call: TRBV11-3
d_call: .
j_call: TRBJ2-7
clone_size: .
cdr3_length: 14
cdr3_nt: TGTGCCAGCAGCTTAGAACGGAGCTCCTACGAGCAGTACTTC
cdr3_aa: CASSLERSSYEQYF

v_call: TRBV27
d_call: TRBD2
j_call: TRBJ2-3
clone_size: once
cdr3_length: 16
cdr3_nt: TGTGCCAGCAGTTTATCAGTGGGGGGGGGAGCGGGAGTCCAGTATTTT
cdr3_aa: CASSLSVGGGAGVQYF

v_call: TRBV19
d_call: TRBD1
j_call: TRBJ1-1
clone_size: .
cdr3_length: 14
cdr3_nt: TGTGCCAGCCGAGACAGGGGGTGGAACACTGAAGCTTTCTTT
cdr3_aa: CASRDRGWNTEAFF

v_call: TRBV5-6
d_call: .
j_call: TRBJ2-7
clone_size: .
cdr3_length: 15
cdr3_nt: TGTGCCAGCAGCTCGGAGGACTCCCTCTCCTACGAGCAGTACTTC
cdr3_aa: CASSSEDSLSYEQYF

v_call: TRBV19
d_call: TRBD1
j_call: TRBJ1-1
clone_size: .
cdr3_length: 13
cdr3_nt: TGTGCCAGTAGAGGACAGGGGGTTGCTGAAGCTTTCTTT
cdr3_aa: CASRGQGVAEAFF

v_call: TRBV7-9
d_call: .
j_call: TRBJ2-3
clone_size: once
cdr3_length: 14
cdr3_nt: TGTTCCAGCAGCTTAGCGGCCAGCACAGATACGCAGTATTTT
cdr3_aa: CSSSLAASTDTQYF

v_call: TRBV6-1
d_call: .
j_call: TRBJ1-1
clone_size: few
cdr3_length: 14
cdr3_nt: TGTGCCAGCAGTGAATTAAGGGGGAACACTGAAGCTTTCTTT
cdr3_aa: CASSELRGNTEAFF

v_call: TRBV4-3
d_call: TRBD2
j_call: TRBJ2-1
clone_size: .
cdr3_length: 16
cdr3_nt: TGCGCCAGCAGCCAAGATTTGCTAGCGGGAAGGAATGAGCAGTTCTTC
cdr3_aa: CASSQDLLAGRNEQFF

v_call: TRBV7-8
d_call: TRBD1
j_call: TRBJ1-2
clone_size: .
cdr3_length: 16
cdr3_nt: TGTGCCAGCATCAATCCTCGAGGGGGCGGTGACTATGGCTACACCTTC
cdr3_aa: CASINPRGGGDYGYTF

v_call: TRBV5-1
d_call: .
j_call: TRBJ2-7
clone_size: once
cdr3_length: 14
cdr3_nt: TGCGCCAGCAGCTCTCGAGGCAGACCCTACGAGCAGTACTTC
cdr3_aa: CASSSRGRPYEQYF

v_call: TRBV18
d_call: TRBD2
j_call: TRBJ2-1
clone_size: .
cdr3_length: 16
cdr3_nt: TGTGCCAGCTCACCAGATCGACTAGCAGTTCCCAATGAGCAGTTCTTC
cdr3_aa: CASSPDRLAVPNEQFF

v_call: TRBV28
d_call: TRBD1
j_call: TRBJ2-1
clone_size: .
cdr3_length: 15
cdr3_nt: TGTGCCAGCAGTCTTAGGGGGCCTTCCTACAATGAGCAGTTCTTC
cdr3_aa: CASSLRGPSYNEQFF

v_call: TRBV7-6
d_call: .
j_call: TRBJ2-7
clone_size: .
cdr3_length: 14
cdr3_nt: TGTGCCAGCAGCCCACTTGCGGGAAGCTACGAGCAGTACTTC
cdr3_aa: CASSPLAGSYEQYF

v_call: TRBV18
d_call: TRBD1
j_call: TRBJ2-5
clone_size: .
cdr3_length: 13
cdr3_nt: TGTGCCAGCTCACCTGACAGGGAAGAGACCCAGTACTTC
cdr3_aa: CASSPDREETQYF

v_call: TRBV6-5
d_call: TRBD2
j_call: TRBJ2-5
clone_size: .
cdr3_length: 14
cdr3_nt: TGTGCCAGCAGCAGACTAGCGCAACAAGAGACCCAGTACTTC
cdr3_aa: CASSRLAQQETQYF

v_call: TRBV19
d_call: TRBD2
j_call: TRBJ2-3
clone_size: .
cdr3_length: 16
cdr3_nt: TGTGCCAGTAGTATACGAGCTAGCGGGGTCACAGATACGCAGTATTTT
cdr3_aa: CASSIRASGVTDTQYF

v_call: TRBV28
d_call: TRBD2
j_call: TRBJ2-7
clone_size: .
cdr3_length: 15
cdr3_nt: TGTGCCAGCAGTTTATCTCTAGCGGGGCCCTACGAGCAGTACTTC
cdr3_aa: CASSLSLAGPYEQYF

v_call: TRBV4-2
d_call: TRBD2
j_call: TRBJ2-2
clone_size: .
cdr3_length: 19
cdr3_nt: TGTGCCAGCAGCCACCCACCGGGACTAGCGGGGGAGAACACCGGGGAGCTGTTTTTT
cdr3_aa: CASSHPPGLAGENTGELFF

v_call: TRBV9
d_call: TRBD2
j_call: TRBJ2-1
clone_size: .
cdr3_length: 14
cdr3_nt: TGTGCCAGCAGCGTAACTGGCGGGAGCAATGAGCAGTTCTTC
cdr3_aa: CASSVTGGSNEQFF

v_call: TRBV4-3
d_call: .
j_call: TRBJ2-3
clone_size: .
cdr3_length: 14
cdr3_nt: TGCGCCAGCAGCCCTCGGACTGCTGGCGATACGCAGTATTTT
cdr3_aa: CASSPRTAGDTQYF

v_call: TRBV15
d_call: .
j_call: TRBJ2-7
clone_size: .
cdr3_length: 15
cdr3_nt: TGTGCCACCAGCAGAGACCCCGTTTTGTCAGGCGAGCAGTACTTC
cdr3_aa: CATSRDPVLSGEQYF

v_call: TRBV2
d_call: .
j_call: TRBJ1-5
clone_size: .
cdr3_length: 15
cdr3_nt: TGTGCCAGCAGCCAAGAGGGGGGGGACAATCAGCCCCAGCATTTT
cdr3_aa: CASSQEGGDNQPQHF

v_call: TRBV2
d_call: .
j_call: TRBJ2-5
clone_size: .
cdr3_length: 12
cdr3_nt: TGTGCCAGCAGGGTACATCAAGAGACCCAGTACTTC
cdr3_aa: CASRVHQETQYF

v_call: TRBV28
d_call: TRBD2
j_call: TRBJ2-7
clone_size: .
cdr3_length: 14
cdr3_nt: TGTGCCAGCAGTTTGGCGGGAGGTGACTACGAGCAGTACTTC
cdr3_aa: CASSLAGGDYEQYF

v_call: TRBV9
d_call: .
j_call: TRBJ1-5
clone_size: .
cdr3_length: 15
cdr3_nt: TGTGCCAGCAGCGGGGGTCAGGGCACCTATCAGCCCCAGCATTTT
cdr3_aa: CASSGGQGTYQPQHF